Described below is a single TCR beta chain sequence and its context. The antigen is undetermined. CDR3 length: 15 amino acids. Deletions cut 4 bases from V and 5 bases from J, with 15 bases between. Per the germline V gene, CDR1 is SGHRS and CDR2 is YFSETQ. No infections or other immune events were documented during collection. The sample comes from a study of identifying expanded T cells in peripheral blood. General study points: Differentially abundant clones: 0.95 to 1.5 between replicates, about 17 at about 13 days, 19 to 20 at four. Variance in clone template counts between approximately 2-week samples significantly increased with total template count across all healthy donors.

The protocol was immunoSEQ multiplex PCR, while the TCRdb copy is restricted to in-frame clones and leaves out a portion. The sample lists 100,000 to 150,000 clones, 84% occurring once. V usage is TRBV5-1 and J usage is TRBJ1-4, with D uncertain. Material for sequencing was blood. The receptor was isolated from a person aged 18 to 75 in good health. CDR3 in DNA: TGCGCCAGCAGCCCCCTGGGCAGTGGGAATGAAAAACTGTTTTTT. Protein sequence: CASSPLGSGNEKLFF.